The present entry profiles one T cell receptor (beta chain) with its context. No antigen is known for it. This record comes from a study of blood T cells in healthy people across ages. Alongside a J-beta primer mix, a sample-barcoded 5' primer served in a second PCR lasting roughly 7 to 11 cycles. At least 3 million CDR3-containing paired-end reads were obtained per sample. Each CDR3 protein gets one entry after TCRdb re-called the 5' RACE reads with MiXCR. The table lists about 1.1 million distinct CDR3 sequences, under 40% of them singletons. Study-level points and caveats: The long-lived group displayed more naive CD4+ cells, plus higher diversity, than the aged donors did.

This CDR3 contains 12 residues. The V end lost 3 bases, the J end lost 11 bases, and 13 bases lay between the germline ends. This TCR derives from a man younger than 30 in good health. The chain combines TRBV12-3 or TRBV12-4 with TRBJ2-5; D is ambiguous. What was sequenced was blood. CDR3 residues: CASSFSNAEQYF. The CDR3 coding sequence is TGTGCCAGCAGTTTTAGTAATGCAGAGCAGTACTTC.